These 8 T cell receptor beta chains share one sample of origin, sequenced in a study of metastatic and nonmetastatic thyroid tumors. Each patient went into thyroid surgery without having received any treatment. TCRdb re-called the PCR reads through MiXCR. In the table there are just under 60,000 clones, roughly 15% of which are singletons. Sequences were obtained from blood. These receptors all come from a male donor with papillary thyroid cancer or a benign thyroid nodule (not recorded which). Some clones in this sample may be carry-over from other donors' samples.

This clone was counted ten times or more. The rearrangement joins TRBV2 to TRBJ2-3, with 9 positions matching TRBD2. V lost 4 bases, J lost 1 base, and 3 bases stayed unmatched. The CDR3 runs to 15 residues. In germline, CDR1 is SNHLY, CDR2 FYNNEI. Here the CDR3 DNA reads TGTGCCAGCAGTGTGGGACTAGCTCGCACAGATACGCAGTATTTT. Its translation: CASSVGLARTDTQYF. Full variable domain (outside the CDR3, taken from reference TRBV2 and TRBJ2-3): EPEVTQTPSHQVTQMGQEVILRCVPISNHLYFYWYRQILGQKVEFLVSFYNNEISEKSEIFDDQFSVERPDGSNFTLKIRSTKLEDSAMYFCASSVGLARTDTQYFGPGTRLTVL.

The V and J genes are TRBV7-9 and TRBJ2-1; the D is unclear. V dropped 4 bases and J dropped 9 bases, with 10 bases sitting between them. Germline CDR1 is SEHNR and CDR2 is FQNEAQ (reference sequence). CDR3 length: 12 amino acids. CDR3 sequence: CASSSSKGEQFF. The CDR3 region has the DNA TGTGCCAGCAGCTCCAGTAAGGGTGAGCAGTTCTTC.

This clone was seen a handful of times. The gene calls are TRBV24-1 and TRBJ2-7; 8 bases are shared with TRBD1. This CDR3 is built from 15 residues. CDR1 and CDR2 (germline): KGHDR, SFDVKD. The J segment lost 5 bases and the V segment lost 3 bases, leaving 8 bases of the junction unmatched. Here the CDR3 reads CATSDRWTGWNEQYF. The CDR3 DNA reads as TGTGCCACCAGTGATCGGTGGACAGGGTGGAACGAGCAGTACTTC.

This clone was seen many times. The genes are TRBV20-1 and TRBJ1-1; the match to TRBD1 covers 12 bases. The CDR3 has 16 residues. CDR1 DFQATT and CDR2 SNEGSKA come from the germline V gene (reference sequence). The V gene end was trimmed by 0 bases and the J gene end by 5 bases; junction bases not matched to a gene: 7. The CDR3 sequence is CSARDGTGGGETEAFF. CDR3 coding DNA: TGCAGTGCTAGAGACGGGACAGGGGGCGGGGAGACTGAAGCTTTCTTT.

In the case of this clone: This could be a read error, since a much larger clone is one nucleotide away. V usage is TRBV6-1 and J usage is TRBJ2-5, with D possibly TRBD2 on 6 matching bases. The ends were cut back, 5 bases at V and 5 bases at J, with 18 bases in the middle. Germline values: CDR1 MNHNS, CDR2 SASEGT. The CDR3 contains 15 residues. CDR3 sequence reads: CASSPLRGARETQYF. Written as DNA, the CDR3 is TGTGCCAGCAGTCCCCTGCGCGGGGCCAGGGAGACCCAGTACTTC.

With respect to this clone: A much larger clone lies a single base off, so this may be a read error. The chain combines TRBV20-1 with TRBJ2-3; 9 bases map to TRBD2. V lost 0 bases and J lost 1; bases outside the gene matches: 14. CDR1 is DFQATT, CDR2 SNEGSKA, per germline (reference sequence). There are 19 residues in the CDR3. The CDR3 DNA sequence: TGCAGTGCTAGAGATATGTACAGCGGGGGGATCGTACGCACAGATACGCAGTATTTT. Translating it yields CSARDMYSGGIVRTDTQYF.

V gene TRBV30 combines with J gene TRBJ2-7, with D possibly TRBD1 on 5 matching bases. The CDR3 has 11 amino acids. Trimming removed 3 bases from V and 10 bases from J, with 13 bases in between. The germline V gene has CDR1 GTSNPN and CDR2 SVGIG (reference sequence). The CDR3 region has the DNA TGTGCCTGGAGGACAGCCTATACTCAGTACTTC. Amino acids: CAWRTAYTQYF.

This clone was detected many times. The chain carries TRBV20-1 and TRBJ2-7; 11 bases are a match to TRBD2. CDR1 is DFQATT, CDR2 SNEGSKA, per germline (reference sequence). This CDR3 comprises 19 residues. With V trimmed by 1 base and J by 3 bases, 17 bases remained unmatched. CDR3 sequence reads: CSARGESIPSGRSNYEQYV. Here the CDR3 DNA reads TGCAGTGCTAGAGGAGAATCGATCCCTAGCGGGAGGTCTAACTACGAGCAGTACGTC.